The rows below give T cell receptor beta chains drawn from one sample of a study of OX40 agonist ivuxolimab in advanced cancers. The data were produced by immunoSEQ multiplex PCR, yet TCRdb's version contains in-frame clones alone and is incomplete. The sample contains about 40,000 clones, approximately 90% of which appear only once. The source material was CD4+ or CD8+ T cells sorted from blood, sampled in a trial of the OX40 agonist ivuxolimab. These receptors originate from an adult with an advanced solid tumor such as melanoma, head and neck, liver or kidney cancer. Each CDR3 is given without its conserved first and last residue. D genes are given only for firm matches. Clone size is given for some rows only: seen once, a few or many times, or a class if the clone is expanded.

>TRBV6-5|TRBD2|TRBJ2-7|NA
ASRLAGEVGQY
>TRBV28|NA|TRBJ2-5|NA
ASSPSSATFQETQY
>TRBV5-1|TRBD1|TRBJ2-7|NA
ASSLIGQGAYEQY
>TRBV7-9|TRBD2|TRBJ2-7|NA
ASSLTSGRGEQY
>TRBV19|TRBD2|TRBJ2-7|NA
ASSILAGAHEQY
>TRBV5-4|NA|TRBJ2-7|NA
ASSWGPSGGYEQY
>TRBV28|NA|TRBJ2-7|NA
ASSLDILQDEQY
>TRBV10-3|NA|TRBJ1-1|once
AIKDGLNTEAF
>TRBV28|TRBD2|TRBJ2-1|NA
ASSPAGVASNEQF
>TRBV30|TRBD1|TRBJ2-1|few
AWSPGQEYNEQF
>TRBV7-7|NA|TRBJ1-5|NA
ASSPSLWDNSNQPQH
>TRBV6-5|NA|TRBJ1-5|NA
ASSYSDSPNQPQH
>TRBV12-1|NA|TRBJ2-1|NA
ASSFAPSGRVIWYEQF
>TRBV27|NA|TRBJ2-1|NA
ASSTDPYIYNEQF
>TRBV7-9|NA|TRBJ2-7|NA
ASSLRDYPSYEQY
>TRBV30|NA|TRBJ1-1|NA
AWSVQGHTEAF
>TRBV28|NA|TRBJ1-3|few
ASSFSGNTIY
>TRBV27|NA|TRBJ2-2|once
ASSFAGELF
>TRBV9|NA|TRBJ1-5|NA
ASSVGGGNQPQH
>TRBV29-1|NA|TRBJ1-2|NA
SADPTGAGGYT
>TRBV28|NA|TRBJ2-3|NA
ASSGSTDTQY
>TRBV4-1|TRBD1|TRBJ2-7|NA
ASSQVDRDYEQY
>TRBV9|NA|TRBJ1-5|NA
ASSVAGDNQPQH
>TRBV5-1|NA|TRBJ2-7|NA
ASSLEPGMGEQY
>TRBV6-5|NA|TRBJ2-7|NA
ASSYTPQYEQY
>TRBV28|NA|TRBJ1-2|NA
ASSLTLGGGKGYT
>TRBV30|TRBD2|TRBJ2-1|NA
AWSPGLAGEGEF
>TRBV6-4|NA|TRBJ2-1|NA
ASSDKPGIDEQF
>TRBV6-5|NA|TRBJ2-2|NA
ASSLLTGELF
>TRBV29-1|NA|TRBJ1-2|NA
SVVGRLYGYT
>TRBV27|TRBD2|TRBJ2-3|NA
ASSLFWPGYLSGGADTQY
>TRBV6-1|TRBD1|TRBJ1-5|NA
ASSEGDRGTGQPQH
>TRBV4-2|TRBD1|TRBJ1-5|NA
ASSQGPKIQGQPQH
>TRBV5-1|TRBD2|TRBJ2-7|NA
ASRLAGVHEQY
>TRBV9|NA|TRBJ2-7|NA
ASSVAGFESYEQY
>TRBV6-1|TRBD1|TRBJ1-2|NA
ASKFDRANYGYT
>TRBV10-1|TRBD2|TRBJ2-1|NA
ASSSPSGTSDNEQF
>TRBV9|NA|TRBJ1-6|NA
ASSTWDYNSPLH
>TRBV4-1|NA|TRBJ2-1|NA
ASSQDRLNEQF
>TRBV7-9|NA|TRBJ1-1|NA
ASSAPTDSFRGAF
>TRBV5-6|NA|TRBJ2-4|once
ASSDGQFKNIQY
>TRBV7-8|NA|TRBJ2-7|NA
ASSPLGQTLDEQY
>TRBV7-9|TRBD2|TRBJ2-5|NA
ASSGLAGGPGETQY
>TRBV7-3|NA|TRBJ2-1|NA
ASSQTSMTEQF
>TRBV7-2|TRBD1|TRBJ2-3|NA
ASSLVVTGTDTQY